What follows are 19 T cell receptor beta chains derived from one specimen sequenced in a study of monozygotic twins with inflammatory bowel disease. From the 5' RACE reads, TCRdb lists one entry per CDR3 protein and no DNA. The ten most abundant clones cover roughly 2.5% of a sample with around 400,000 distinct CDR3 sequences. The sample comprised blood. The receptor set was obtained from a human donor with ulcerative colitis or Crohn's disease, or a healthy co-twin of an affected twin (not recorded which).

The rearrangement uses TRBV5-4 and TRBJ2-1; TCRdb calls TRBD2, which cannot be checked without DNA. Germline CDR1 is SGHNT and CDR2 is YYREEE (reference sequence). The CDR3 totals 13 residues. CDR3 residues: CASSASGKGEQFF.

This chain uses TRBV10-1 with TRBJ2-7. This CDR3 has 13 residues. Germline CDR1 is WNHNN and CDR2 is SYGVQD (reference sequence). The CDR3 protein is CASSGQISYEQYF.

The rearrangement uses TRBV28 and TRBJ2-1. The germline V gene has CDR1 MDHEN and CDR2 SYDVKM. The CDR3 runs to 14 residues. The CDR3 region is CASSAGGPKNEQFF.

The chain carries TRBV5-1 and TRBJ1-1; TCRdb returns TRBD1, unconfirmable since there is no DNA. CDR3 length: 14 residues. Germline CDR1 is SGHRS and CDR2 is YFSETQ. CDR3 region: CASSRDRSATEAFF.

J is TRBJ2-2 and V is TRBV2. CDR1 and CDR2 from the germline V gene are SNHLY and FYNNEI. This CDR3 contains 13 residues. The CDR3 spells CASNLGNTGELFF.

V is TRBV29-1 and J is TRBJ2-4. CDR1 SQVTM and CDR2 ANQGSEA come from the germline V gene. The CDR3 extends over 14 amino acids. The CDR3 loop reads CSVEATSAKNIQYF.

V usage is TRBV5-6 and J usage is TRBJ2-6. This CDR3 comprises 15 residues. CDR1 is SGHDT, CDR2 YYEEEE, per germline. The CDR3 sequence is CASSFFGAGANVLTF.

The chain has TRBV11-2 and TRBJ2-7; TCRdb gives TRBD1 as the D gene, but with no DNA this cannot be confirmed. This CDR3 contains 14 residues. Looked up from germline, CDR1 is SGHAT and CDR2 is FQNNGV. CDR3 sequence reads: CASSLRARGPEQYF.

V and J are TRBV7-6 and TRBJ1-6. The germline CDR1 and CDR2 sequences are SGHVS and FNYEAQ. The CDR3 is 14 residues long. Here the CDR3 reads CASSLTNKNSPLHF.

The CDR3 sequence is CASSSGQGIPALHF. V and J are TRBV12-3 or TRBV12-4 and TRBJ1-6; the TCRdb call, TRBD1, lacks DNA for checking. The CDR3 consists of 14 residues.

The CDR3 loop reads CSARGQGKNNEQFF. This chain joins TRBV20-1 and TRBJ2-1; as DNA is missing, the TRBD1 call by TCRdb cannot be tested. Germline loops: CDR1 DFQATT, CDR2 SNEGSKA (reference sequence). CDR3 length: 14 residues.

The V call is TRBV20-1, the J call TRBJ1-2; without DNA, the TCRdb call of TRBD1 cannot be checked. This CDR3 is built from 12 residues. In germline, CDR1 is DFQATT, CDR2 SNEGSKA (reference sequence). Here the CDR3 reads CSAAKGRGGYTF.

This chain links TRBV28 with TRBJ2-1; the TRBD2 assignment by TCRdb is unverifiable without DNA. This CDR3 spans 17 amino acids. Germline values: CDR1 MDHEN, CDR2 SYDVKM. The CDR3 sequence is CASRRKYPAGASNEQFF.

The J gene is TRBJ2-6, the V gene TRBV6-2 or TRBV6-3; TCRdb outputs TRBD2, but without DNA this stays unchecked. The CDR3 has 20 amino acids. Germline V gene data show CDR1 as MNHEY and CDR2 as SVGEGT. This chain's CDR3 is CASGTTPLAGGIRWANVLTF.

V is TRBV9 and J is TRBJ1-2; the TRBD1 assignment by TCRdb is unverifiable without DNA. The length of the CDR3 is 13 residues. Germline values: CDR1 SGDLS, CDR2 YYNGEE. The CDR3 protein is CASSVLQGDGYTF.

The gene calls are TRBV5-1 and TRBJ2-1; TCRdb reports TRBD2, a call that lacks DNA to check it against. CDR1 is SGHRS and CDR2 is YFSETQ in the germline V gene. The CDR3 contains 15 residues. The CDR3 loop reads CASSLVAGLGDEQFF.

The chain recombines TRBV6-1 with TRBJ2-1; absent DNA, TCRdb's TRBD2 call cannot be checked. The CDR3 is 16 residues long. The V gene's germline CDR1 is MNHNS and CDR2 SASEGT. The CDR3 sequence is CASSPNSGGPYNEQFF.

The genes are TRBV4-1 and TRBJ2-7; the D call of TRBD1 rests on TCRdb alone, since no DNA is present to check it. This CDR3 comprises 14 residues. The germline gives CDR1 MGHRA, CDR2 YSYEKL. The CDR3 loop is CASSQRQGAHEQYF.

The V and J genes are TRBV7-2 and TRBJ2-7; TCRdb picks TRBD1, but there is no DNA to check that call. CDR1 is SGHTA, CDR2 FQGNSA, per germline. The CDR3 sequence is 16 residues long. CDR3 sequence reads: CASSLSPGTPPYEQYF.